This T cell receptor beta chain was recovered during a study of blood T cell repertoires in COVID-19. Method: immunoSEQ multiplex PCR; TCRdb's copy keeps in-frame clones and lacks some. The sample lists 250,000 or so clones, roughly 84% occurring once. V was trimmed by 6 bases and J by 5 bases, leaving 22 bases between them. This CDR3 region has 16 residues. Germline assignment: CDR1 SNHLY and CDR2 FYNNEI. Categorization into cohorts depended on clinical history that participants reported. J is TRBJ1-2 and V is TRBV2; D ambiguous. Sequencing was carried out using PBMCs or T cells enriched from blood (not recorded which). The receptor was derived from a man over 45 who had recovered from COVID-19. The CDR3 sequence is CASRKRFLAGRYGYTF. Here the CDR3 DNA reads TGTGCCAGCAGAAAAAGGTTCCTTGCGGGGAGGTATGGCTACACCTTC. Complete variable domain (other parts from reference TRBV2 and TRBJ1-2): EPEVTQTPSHQVTQMGQEVILRCVPISNHLYFYWYRQILGQKVEFLVSFYNNEISEKSEIFDDQFSVERPDGSNFTLKIRSTKLEDSAMYFCASRKRFLAGRYGYTFGSGTRLTVV.